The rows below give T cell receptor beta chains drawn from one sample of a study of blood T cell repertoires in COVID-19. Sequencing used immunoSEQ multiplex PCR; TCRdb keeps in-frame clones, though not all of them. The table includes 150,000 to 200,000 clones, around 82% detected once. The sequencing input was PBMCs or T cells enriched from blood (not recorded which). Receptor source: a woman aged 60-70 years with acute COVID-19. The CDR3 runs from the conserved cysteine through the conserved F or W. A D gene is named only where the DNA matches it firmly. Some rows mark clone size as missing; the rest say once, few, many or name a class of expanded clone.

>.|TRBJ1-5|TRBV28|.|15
TGTGCCAGCCAGGCGGGGGGCAATGGCAATCAGCCCCAGCATTTT
CASQAGGNGNQPQHF
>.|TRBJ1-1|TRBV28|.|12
TGTGCCAGCAGGGAAGGGGAACGGAATGCTTTCTTT
CASREGERNAFF
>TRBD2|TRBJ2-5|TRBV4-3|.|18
TGCGCCAGCAGCCGTGCGGCCAGCGGGGGCAGCTATGGGGAGACCCAGTACTTC
CASSRAASGGSYGETQYF
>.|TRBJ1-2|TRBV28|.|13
TGTGCCAGCAGTTTATTACGACAGTATGGCTACACCTTC
CASSLLRQYGYTF
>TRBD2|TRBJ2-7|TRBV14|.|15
TGTGCCAGCAGTCCAATAGCGGGAGGGGGCTACGAGCAGTACTTC
CASSPIAGGGYEQYF
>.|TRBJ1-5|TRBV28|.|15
TGTGCCAGCAGTTTGGAGTTAACGGGGGGTCAGCCCCAGCATTTT
CASSLELTGGQPQHF
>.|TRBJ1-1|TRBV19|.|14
TGTGCCAGTAGTGGGAGGCCCATGAACACTGAAGCTTTCTTT
CASSGRPMNTEAFF
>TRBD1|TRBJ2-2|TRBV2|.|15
TGTGCCAGCAGGAGACAGGGGTTGGGTACCGGGGAGCTGTTTTTT
CASRRQGLGTGELFF
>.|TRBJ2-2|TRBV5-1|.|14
TGCGCCAGCAGCTCGGTCGTGAACACCGGGGAGCTGTTTTTT
CASSSVVNTGELFF
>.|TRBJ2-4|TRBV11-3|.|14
TGTGCCAGCAGCTTAGGACAGCAAGGGAACATTCAGTACTTC
CASSLGQQGNIQYF
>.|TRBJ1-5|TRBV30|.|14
TGTGCCTGGAGTGAGCTCAGGGGATATCAGCCCCAGCATTTT
CAWSELRGYQPQHF
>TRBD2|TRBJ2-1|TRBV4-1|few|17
TGCGCCAGCAGCCCCCCAGGAGGGACTAGCGGGACTAATGAGCAGTTCTTC
CASSPPGGTSGTNEQFF
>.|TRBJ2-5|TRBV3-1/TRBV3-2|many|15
TGTGCCAGCAGCCAAGATTTTTCAGGGGGGGAGACCCAGTACTTC
CASSQDFSGGETQYF
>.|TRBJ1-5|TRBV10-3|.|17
TGTGCCATCAGTGACGCGAACGATTTTTATAGCAATCAGCCCCAGCATTTT
CAISDANDFYSNQPQHF
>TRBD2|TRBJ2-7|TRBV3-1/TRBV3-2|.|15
TGTGCCAGCAGCCCCGCGGCCAGCGGGATCGGTGAGCAGTACTTC
CASSPAASGIGEQYF
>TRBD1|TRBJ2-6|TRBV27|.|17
TGTGCCAGCAGAAGAAACAGGGGATACTCTGGGGCCAACGTCCTGACTTTC
CASRRNRGYSGANVLTF
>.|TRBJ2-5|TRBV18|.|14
TGTGCCAGCTCCTCGACCTTGGCGGGAGAGACCCAGTACTTC
CASSSTLAGETQYF
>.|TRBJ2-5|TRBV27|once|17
TGTGCCAGCAGCAAACTCGGACAGTCCCGACTTCAAGAGACCCAGTACTTC
CASSKLGQSRLQETQYF
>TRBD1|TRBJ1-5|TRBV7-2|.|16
TGTGCCAGCAGCATCGCTGGGACAGGGGTAGATCAGCCCCAGCATTTT
CASSIAGTGVDQPQHF
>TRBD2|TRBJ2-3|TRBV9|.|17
TGTGCCAGCAGCACAACTATCCGGGCGGGAGCCCCAGATACGCAGTATTTT
CASSTTIRAGAPDTQYF
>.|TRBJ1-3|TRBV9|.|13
TGTGCCAGCAGCCCGAGCTCTGGAAACACCATATATTTT
CASSPSSGNTIYF
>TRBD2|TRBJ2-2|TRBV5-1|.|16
TGCGCCAGCAGTCCCACCCTAGCGGGAGTTACCGGGGAGCTGTTTTTT
CASSPTLAGVTGELFF
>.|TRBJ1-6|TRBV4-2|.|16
TGTGCCAGCAGCCAAGGAGTTACCTTGATGGATTCACCCCTCCACTTT
CASSQGVTLMDSPLHF
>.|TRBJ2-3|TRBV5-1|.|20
TGCGCCAGCAGCTTGGATAGTTTCCCGGGGATTTCTGCTAGCACAGATACGCAGTATTTT
CASSLDSFPGISASTDTQYF
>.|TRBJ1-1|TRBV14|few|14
TGTGCCAGCAGCCCTGTCGGGTCAAGGTCTGAAGCTTTCTTT
CASSPVGSRSEAFF
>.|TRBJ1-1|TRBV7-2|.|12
TGTGCCAGCAGCCCCCCGGGGTACGGTGCTTTCTTT
CASSPPGYGAFF
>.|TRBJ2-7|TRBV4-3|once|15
TGCGCCAGCAGCCAAGGACTGTTCCCCTACCACGAGCAGTACTTC
CASSQGLFPYHEQYF
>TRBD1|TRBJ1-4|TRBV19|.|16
TGTGCCAGTAGTATAATAGTAAGGGGGCCTGGTGAAAAACTGTTTTTT
CASSIIVRGPGEKLFF
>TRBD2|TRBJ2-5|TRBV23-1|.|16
TGCGCCAGCTCATACTATCAAGCGGGAGGTCCAGAGACCCAGTACTTC
CASSYYQAGGPETQYF
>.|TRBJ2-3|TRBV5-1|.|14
TGCGCCAGCAGCTGGGCCACCAGTGCAGATACGCAGTATTTT
CASSWATSADTQYF
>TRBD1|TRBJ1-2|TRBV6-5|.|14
TGTGCCAGCAGTTACTCGACAGGGACCCTTGGCTACACCTTC
CASSYSTGTLGYTF
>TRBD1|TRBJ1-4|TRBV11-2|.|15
TGTGCCAGCAGCTTAGTAGGGACAGGGGCTGAAAAACTGTTTTTT
CASSLVGTGAEKLFF
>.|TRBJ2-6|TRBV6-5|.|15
TGTGCCAGCAGCCACCCCGGGACTGGGGCCAACGTCCTGACTTTC
CASSHPGTGANVLTF
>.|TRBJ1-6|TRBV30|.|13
TGTGCCTGGACTCACCAGGGGAATTCACCCCTCCACTTT
CAWTHQGNSPLHF
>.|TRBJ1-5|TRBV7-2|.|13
TGTGCCAGCAGCCTACAGGGCGAACAGCCCCAGCATTTT
CASSLQGEQPQHF
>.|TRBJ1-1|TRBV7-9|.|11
TGTGCCAGCAGTAACACAATTGAAGCTTTCTTT
CASSNTIEAFF
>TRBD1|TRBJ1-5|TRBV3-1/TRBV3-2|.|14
TGTGCCAGCAGCCGACAGGGTTCCAATCAGCCCCAGCATTTT
CASSRQGSNQPQHF
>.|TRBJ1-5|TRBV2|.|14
TGTGCCAGCAGTCCAACAGCAGGGGAGCAGCCCCAGCATTTT
CASSPTAGEQPQHF
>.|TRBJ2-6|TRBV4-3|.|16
TGCGCCAGCAGCCAAGACGTAGCGACTGGGGCCAACGTCCTGACTTTC
CASSQDVATGANVLTF
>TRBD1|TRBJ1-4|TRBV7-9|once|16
TGTGCCAGCAGCTTAACAACCGGGACAGGGGGCGGAAAACTGTTTTTT
CASSLTTGTGGGKLFF
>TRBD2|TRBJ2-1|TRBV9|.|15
TGTGCCAGCAGCTTAAGCGGGAGCGACTACAATGAGCAGTTCTTC
CASSLSGSDYNEQFF
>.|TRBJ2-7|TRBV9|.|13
TGTGCCAGCAGCGTAGGTTACTCCTACGAGCAGTACTTC
CASSVGYSYEQYF
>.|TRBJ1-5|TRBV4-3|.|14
TGCGCCAGCAGCCAAGTTGGGGGGTATCAGCCCCAGCATTTT
CASSQVGGYQPQHF